This T cell receptor beta chain stems from a study of technical replicates of blood from a few donors. This CDR3 region has 13 residues. Germline values: CDR1 MRHNA, CDR2 SNTAGT. V was shortened by 0 bases and J by 4 bases, with 6 bases between the two germline ends. Here immunoSEQ multiplex PCR was the method, and the copy in TCRdb shows in-frame clones only, minus some. The profile shows tens of thousands of clones, 98% of them singletons. This TCR was recovered from a human donor in good health. The genes are TRBV6-4 and TRBJ2-5; D is unclear. Source material: T cells isolated from PBMCs. This chain's CDR3 is CASSDSRGETQYF. The CDR3 DNA sequence: TGTGCCAGCAGTGACTCCAGAGGAGAGACCCAGTACTTC.